This T cell receptor (beta chain) is from a study of Graves' ophthalmopathy and Graves' hyperthyroidism. Study-level points and caveats: The model predicted progression of ophthalmopathy with a sensitivity of roughly 71%, and its specificity was 72.22%. Ophthalmopathy was separated from stable hyperthyroidism by a 13-signature model with around 88% sensitivity and 75% to 83% specificity.

Amplification of the TCR beta CDR3 regions used RNA transcripts (as template). Scientists carried out first-round RT-PCR using HTBI primers and then a second-round multiplex PCR. TCRdb analysed the multiplex PCR reads with MiXCR anew, one entry per CDR3 protein. This table has more than 550,000 distinct CDR3 sequences, approximately 39% appearing once. The CDR3 extends over 15 amino acids. Germline CDR1 and CDR2: SGHTA and FQGNSA. V was cut by 0 bases and J by 7 bases, with 13 bases left in between. This clonotype showed up many times. Its antigen is unknown. Sequencing input: peripheral blood. The chain combines TRBV7-2 with TRBJ1-5, with D perhaps TRBD1 (5 bases). The clonotype was recovered from an adult man with Graves' ophthalmopathy. The CDR3: CASSLAAGMGQPQHF. Written as DNA, the CDR3 is TGTGCCAGCAGCTTAGCGGCAGGGATGGGGCAGCCCCAGCATTTT.